This note documents a single T cell receptor (beta chain) sequence. Its antigen is unidentified. The data stem from a study of blood T cells in healthy people across ages. Study results and limitations: Long-lived donors carried more naive CD4+ cells and greater diversity than aged donors.

Germline V gives CDR1 LGHNA, CDR2 YNFKEQ. Trimming took 4 bases from V and 2 from J; bases not matched to a gene: 16. The CDR3 sequence is 18 residues long. A second roughly 6 to 12 cycle PCR used barcoded and J-beta primers. Each CDR3 protein gets one entry after TCRdb re-called the 5' RACE reads with MiXCR. The sample consists of roughly 800,000 distinct CDR3 sequences, roughly 60% of them appearing once. The source of this sequence is a man aged 25 to 40 in good health. This chain joins TRBV4-2 and TRBJ2-7; 8 nucleotides match TRBD2. Sequenced input: blood. CDR3 in amino acids: CASSLGYLRREVTYEQYF. Written as DNA, the CDR3 is TGTGCCAGCAGCCTCGGGTACTTAAGGCGGGAGGTAACCTACGAGCAGTACTTC.